One TCR beta chain is described in this entry. The CDR3 length is 14 residues. CDR1 is SGHTA, CDR2 FQGNSA, per germline. Between the trimmed V and J ends, which lost 5 bases and 7 bases, there was a span of 15 bases. This record belongs to a study of T-cell reconstitution after alpha-beta-depleted transplantation in children. This sample's TCRbeta library carried unique molecular identifier barcodes. Using its own MiXCR run on the PCR reads, TCRdb lists one record per CDR3 protein. The repertoire includes 490,000 or so distinct CDR3 sequences, 12% of them detected once, and approximately 5.4% sits in the top ten.

The V and J genes are TRBV7-2 and TRBJ2-1, with a possible D match to TRBD2 (5 bases). The sample consisted of PBMCs from the stem cell graft donor, taken from the stem cell graft. This TCR came from a human donor who donated a stem cell graft to a child with combined immunodeficiency. The DNA of the CDR3 is TGTGCCAGCAGCCTGGACTCAAATAGGAATGAGCAGTTCTTC. Translated: CASSLDSNRNEQFF.